Following are 8 T cell receptor beta chains from one sample sequenced in a study of control samples from healthy donors and cancer patients. TCRdb keeps only in-frame clones here, not all; method: immunoSEQ multiplex PCR. The sample shows about 160,000 clones, approximately 96% of them seen only once. Material: blood. The receptors come from a woman in her twenties or thirties in good health.

The gene calls are TRBV2 and TRBJ1-1; D not certain. With 10 bases removed from V and 0 bases from J, the gap between germline ends came to 6 bases. CDR3 size: 11 residues. CDR1 SNHLY and CDR2 FYNNEI come from the germline V gene. The CDR3 DNA reads as TGTGCCAACCGGTTGAACACTGAAGCTTTCTTT. Protein product: CANRLNTEAFF. The whole variable domain, filled in from reference TRBV2 and TRBJ1-1, reads EPEVTQTPSHQVTQMGQEVILRCVPISNHLYFYWYRQILGQKVEFLVSFYNNEISEKSEIFDDQFSVERPDGSNFTLKIRSTKLEDSAMYFCANRLNTEAFFGQGTRLTVV.

This clone appeared a single time. The chain has TRBV30 and TRBJ1-2; no clear D. Deletions cut 2 bases from V and 7 bases from J, with 11 bases between. This CDR3 contains 12 residues. The germline gives CDR1 GTSNPN, CDR2 SVGIG (reference sequence). Written as DNA, the CDR3 is TGTGCCTGGAGTATTAAAGGCTCTGGCTACACCTTC. Translated, it gives CAWSIKGSGYTF.

This chain joins TRBV11-2 and TRBJ1-4; D gene unclear. Germline V CDR1 and CDR2: SGHAT, FQNNGV. V lost 2 bases, J lost 4 bases, and 17 bases lay in between. This CDR3 contains 17 residues. This chain's CDR3 is CASSLSSLRDGNEKLFF. The CDR3 region has the DNA TGTGCCAGCAGCTTATCGTCACTGCGAGATGGTAATGAAAAACTGTTTTTT. The entire variable domain, with the rest obtained from reference TRBV11-2 and TRBJ1-4, is as follows: EAGVAQSPRYKIIEKRQSVAFWCNPISGHATLYWYQQILGQGPKLLIQFQNNGVVDDSQLPKDRFSAERLKGVDSTLKIQPAKLEDSAVYLCASSLSSLRDGNEKLFFGSGTQLSVL.

This rearrangement joins TRBV28 to TRBJ2-7, with a possible D match to TRBD2 (6 bases). Germline V lookup: CDR1 MDHEN, CDR2 SYDVKM. With 2 bases removed from V and 3 bases from J, the gap between germline ends came to 17 bases. This CDR3 has 16 amino acids. The CDR3 DNA reads TGTGCCAGCAGTTTAGAGCGCGGGGCAAACCACTACGAGCAGTACTTC. This codes for CASSLERGANHYEQYF.

This clone was seen just once. As DNA, the CDR3 is TGTGCCAGCAGCGCCGCTGACGGAGGCCACCCTTACAATGAGCAGTTCTTC. The encoded protein is CASSAADGGHPYNEQFF. This chain connects TRBV9 to TRBJ2-1, with a weak D call TRBD2 (5 bases). Germline CDR1 SGDLS, CDR2 YYNGEE. The CDR3 is 17 amino acids. The ends were cut back, 3 bases at V and 4 bases at J, with 20 bases in the middle.

This clone was counted once. The genes are TRBV7-9 and TRBJ2-5; 7 bases match TRBD2. The CDR3 length is 14 residues. The germline V gene has CDR1 SEHNR and CDR2 FQNEAQ (reference sequence). J gave up 3 bases and V 1 base, and 2 bases lay outside the gene matches. The CDR3 region is CASSLVGREETQYF. As DNA, the CDR3 is TGTGCCAGCAGCTTAGTGGGGAGGGAAGAGACCCAGTACTTC.

This rearrangement joins TRBV3-1 (or the pseudogene TRBV3-2) to TRBJ2-5, with D tentatively TRBD2 (6 bases). Germline CDR1 reads LGHDT; CDR2 reads YNNKEL (reference sequence). Trimming removed 4 bases at V and 5 bases at J, with 17 bases between. This CDR3 is built from 15 residues. CDR3 region: CASSPWDLPRETQYF. As DNA, the CDR3 is TGTGCCAGCAGCCCCTGGGACTTACCCAGGGAGACCCAGTACTTC.

A single count supports this clone. The chain uses TRBV15 and TRBJ2-7; 13 bases are a match to TRBD2. CDR3 length equals 17 residues. After removal of 1 base from V and 4 bases from J, the junction contained 7 bases not matched to a gene. Germline V gene data show CDR1 as LNHNV and CDR2 as YYDKDF (reference sequence). The CDR3 loop is CATSRGTSGGTKYEQYF. The DNA of the CDR3 is TGTGCCACCAGCAGAGGGACTAGCGGGGGAACAAAATACGAGCAGTACTTC.